This passage covers 2 T cell receptor beta chains from one sample sequenced in a study of cytotoxic CD8 clonotypes in ibrutinib-treated CLL. Sequencing used immunoSEQ multiplex PCR; TCRdb keeps in-frame clones, though not all of them. The sample carries under 150,000 clones, less than 90% recorded once. Sample: PBMCs, taken after 24 months of ibrutinib treatment. These receptors were obtained from a human donor with chronic lymphocytic leukemia.

V and J are TRBV11-2 and TRBJ1-2, with 7 bases aligning to TRBD1. Losses at the gene ends were 4 bases for V and 4 bases for J; bases not matched to a gene: 9. The CDR3 is 15 amino acids. Germline lookup yields CDR1 SGHAT and CDR2 FQNNGV. CDR3 nucleotides: TGTGCCAGCAGCTCGTATGGACAGGTGGGCTATGGCTACACCTTC. Translation: CASSSYGQVGYGYTF.

V gene TRBV18 combines with J gene TRBJ1-6; D possibly corresponds to TRBD1 (5 bases). In germline, CDR1 is KGHSH, CDR2 LQKENI. V lost 4 bases and J 7 bases, leaving 17 bases between the germline ends. This CDR3 is 16 amino acids long. CDR3 DNA sequence: TGTGCCAGCTCACATCAGGGCCCGGACGGGAATTCACCCCTCCACTTT. As protein: CASSHQGPDGNSPLHF.